Listed here are 20 T cell receptor beta chains from one sample, sequenced in a study of blood T cell repertoires in COVID-19. Profiled with immunoSEQ multiplex PCR; TCRdb holds only in-frame clones, not every one. Of 97,000 or so clones detected, about 80% appear once; the ten largest clones hold 4.5%. Sequenced material: peripheral blood. These TCRs come from a human donor in a cohort sampled during active COVID-19.

The chain recombines TRBV27 with TRBJ2-2; D is undetermined. V shed 3 bases and J shed 5 bases, with 13 bases lying between them. The CDR3 has 15 amino acids. Germline loops: CDR1 MNHEY, CDR2 SMNVEV (reference sequence). The CDR3 reads CASSFRMLRTGELFF. The CDR3 DNA reads as TGTGCCAGCAGTTTTCGTATGCTAAGAACCGGGGAGCTGTTTTTT.

The chain combines TRBV5-4 with TRBJ1-2, with 8 bases that match TRBD1. J was trimmed by 7 bases and V by 3 bases; bases with no gene match: 2. This CDR3 has 12 amino acids. Germline loops: CDR1 SGHNT, CDR2 YYREEE (reference sequence). CDR3: CASSSQGGGYTF. The CDR3 region has the DNA TGTGCCAGCAGCTCACAGGGGGGTGGCTACACCTTC.

The chain uses TRBV19 and TRBJ1-6; 7 bases align to TRBD1. CDR3 length equals 15 residues. Trimming removed 5 bases from V and 4 bases from J; junction bases left unmatched: 5. Germline V CDR1 and CDR2: LNHDA, SQIVND (reference sequence). The CDR3: CASSGDRQYNSPLHF. The CDR3 DNA follows: TGTGCCAGTAGTGGGGACAGACAATATAATTCACCCCTCCACTTT.

The chain is built from TRBV7-9 and TRBJ2-3; D is undetermined. The CDR3 runs 16 residues. Germline CDR1 SEHNR, CDR2 FQNEAQ (reference sequence). Trimming took 3 bases from V and 5 from J, leaving 18 bases between them. The CDR3 loop is CASSFAGLGVKDTQYF. CDR3 nucleotide sequence: TGTGCCAGCAGCTTTGCCGGCCTAGGTGTGAAAGATACGCAGTATTTT.

The CDR3 here is CASSLQGQSSDTQYF. CDR3 DNA sequence: TGTGCCAGCAGCTTACAGGGACAGAGCTCAGATACGCAGTATTTT. V is TRBV11-2 and J is TRBJ2-3; TRBD1 matches at 7 bases. Germline values: CDR1 SGHAT, CDR2 FQNNGV. The CDR3 loop spans 15 amino acids. J was trimmed by 4 bases and V by 2 bases; bases with no gene match: 6. Based on the CDR3 plus reference TRBV11-2 and TRBJ2-3, the full variable domain is EAGVAQSPRYKIIEKRQSVAFWCNPISGHATLYWYQQILGQGPKLLIQFQNNGVVDDSQLPKDRFSAERLKGVDSTLKIQPAKLEDSAVYLCASSLQGQSSDTQYFGPGTRLTVL.

This clone was observed once. V gene TRBV5-1 combines with J gene TRBJ1-2, with D unclear. Germline V gene lookup returns CDR1 SGHRS and CDR2 YFSETQ. This CDR3 is built from 13 residues. V shed 0 bases and J shed 4 bases, with 7 bases lying between them. Written as DNA, the CDR3 is TGCGCCAGCAGCTTGGCCTCCAGCTATGGCTACACCTTC. Its translation: CASSLASSYGYTF.

The chain recombines TRBV5-1 with TRBJ2-5; perhaps TRBD2 as D (6 bases). The ends were cut back, 6 bases at V and 5 bases at J, with 17 bases in the middle. Per germline, CDR1 SGHRS and CDR2 YFSETQ. The CDR3 is 14 residues long. The CDR3 is CASTPAGWMETQYF. The CDR3 DNA sequence: TGCGCCAGCACCCCTGCGGGGTGGATGGAGACCCAGTACTTC. The full variable domain, its missing parts supplied by reference TRBV5-1 and TRBJ2-5, is KAGVTQTPRYLIKTRGQQVTLSCSPISGHRSVSWYQQTPGQGLQFLFEYFSETQRNKGNFPGRFSGRQFSNSRSEMNVSTLELGDSALYLCASTPAGWMETQYFGPGTRLLVL.

The rearrangement joins TRBV6-2 or TRBV6-3 to TRBJ2-1, with TRBD2 matching 10 bases. The CDR3 is made up of 17 amino acids. Germline trimming cut 0 bases from V and 8 bases from J; bases unmatched to any gene: 10. The V gene's germline CDR1 is MNHEY and CDR2 SVGEGT. The CDR3 DNA follows: TGTGCCAGCAGTTACTCGTTGGGTAGCGGGGGGTTGGATGAGCAGTTCTTC. The encoded protein is CASSYSLGSGGLDEQFF.

The chain has TRBV6-1 and TRBJ2-3, with 7 bases fitting TRBD2. This CDR3 has 16 amino acids. The ends lost 4 bases at V and 4 bases at J; junction bases unmatched: 11. Germline assignment: CDR1 MNHNS and CDR2 SASEGT. The CDR3 is CASSGGGSGQSDTQYF. In DNA form, the CDR3 reads TGTGCCAGCAGTGGGGGGGGTTCGGGGCAGTCAGATACGCAGTATTTT.

The chain is built from TRBV5-4 and TRBJ2-2, with TRBD1 matching over 10 bases. Trimming removed 4 bases from V and 7 bases from J; junction bases left unmatched: 7. The CDR3 totals 15 residues. CDR1 is SGHNT and CDR2 is YYREEE in the germline V gene (reference sequence). The CDR3 sequence is CASSQTTGGIGELFF. CDR3 nucleotide sequence: TGTGCCAGCAGCCAAACGACAGGGGGCATCGGGGAGCTGTTTTTT. Combining the CDR3 with reference TRBV5-4 and TRBJ2-2 gives the whole variable domain ETGVTQSPTHLIKTRGQQVTLRCSSQSGHNTVSWYQQALGQGPQFIFQYYREEENGRGNFPPRFSGLQFPNYSSELNVNALELDDSALYLCASSQTTGGIGELFFGEGSRLTVL.

The rearrangement joins TRBV13 to TRBJ2-1; D may be TRBD2 (6 bases). The CDR3 runs 14 residues. Germline CDR1 PRHDT, CDR2 FYEKMQ (reference sequence). The V gene lost 7 bases and the J gene lost 0 bases, with 10 bases spanning the gap. The CDR3 here is CASTRGLSYNEQFF. In DNA, the CDR3 is TGTGCCAGCACGCGGGGTCTCTCCTACAATGAGCAGTTCTTC.

V and J are TRBV3-1 (or the pseudogene TRBV3-2) and TRBJ1-2; 9 bases line up with TRBD1. CDR3 length equals 18 residues. Looked up from germline, CDR1 is LGHDT and CDR2 is YNNKEL (reference sequence). The trim removed 4 bases at V and 3 bases at J, leaving 15 bases unmatched. CDR3 sequence reads: CASSRWDREFPGDYGYTF. CDR3 sequence (DNA): TGTGCCAGCAGCCGGTGGGACAGGGAATTCCCCGGGGACTATGGCTACACCTTC.

The V and J genes are TRBV5-4 and TRBJ2-1, with TRBD2 matching 10 bases. The CDR3 covers 15 residues. Per the germline V gene, CDR1 is SGHNT and CDR2 is YYREEE (reference sequence). Unmatched junction bases numbered 8, after V lost 4 bases and J lost 7 bases. In nucleotides, the CDR3 is TGTGCCAGCAGCGTTAGCCAGCGGGGGGGGAATGAGCAGTTCTTC. Residues: CASSVSQRGGNEQFF.

This chain links TRBV11-3 with TRBJ2-2, with TRBD1 matching 8 bases. With V trimmed by 3 bases and J by 1 base, 1 base remained unmatched. Germline assignment: CDR1 SGHNT and CDR2 YENEEA. There are 15 residues in the CDR3. CDR3 in DNA: TGTGCCAGCAGCTTGGGGACAGGGAACACCGGGGAGCTGTTTTTT. Its translation is CASSLGTGNTGELFF.

The V call is TRBV7-6, the J call TRBJ2-2, with D possibly TRBD2 on 7 matching bases. The CDR3 extends over 17 amino acids. Trimming left V 2 bases short and J 4 bases short, with 17 bases between. Per the germline V gene, CDR1 is SGHVS and CDR2 is FNYEAQ. DNA of the CDR3: TGTGCCAGCAGCTTATCGTCGGGGGGCGTCCGCACCGGGGAGCTGTTTTTT. Residues: CASSLSSGGVRTGELFF. Full variable domain (missing parts from reference TRBV7-6 and TRBJ2-2): GAGVSQSPRYKVTKRGQDVALRCDPISGHVSLYWYRQALGQGPEFLTYFNYEAQQDKSGLPNDRFSAERPEGSISTLTIQRTEQRDSAMYRCASSLSSGGVRTGELFFGEGSRLTVL.

This chain joins TRBV5-1 and TRBJ2-3; 7 bases line up with TRBD2. This CDR3 is built from 14 residues. Germline lookup yields CDR1 SGHRS and CDR2 YFSETQ. V dropped 3 bases and J dropped 1; count of bases not matched to a gene: 2. The CDR3 DNA reads as TGCGCCAGCAGCTCCAGCGGGGGCACAGATACGCAGTATTTT. Its translation is CASSSSGGTDTQYF. Based on the CDR3 plus reference TRBV5-1 and TRBJ2-3, the full variable domain is KAGVTQTPRYLIKTRGQQVTLSCSPISGHRSVSWYQQTPGQGLQFLFEYFSETQRNKGNFPGRFSGRQFSNSRSEMNVSTLELGDSALYLCASSSSGGTDTQYFGPGTRLTVL.

This clone was seen a handful of times. The V call is TRBV11-3, the J call TRBJ2-1; D gene uncertain. The CDR3 contains 13 residues. CDR1 SGHNT and CDR2 YENEEA come from the germline V gene. The V end was cut by 6 bases, the J end by 7 bases, with 13 bases between. CDR3 in amino acids: CASRIPGGNEQFF. CDR3 nucleotide sequence: TGTGCCAGCAGGATCCCAGGTGGGAATGAGCAGTTCTTC.

The chain links TRBV28 to TRBJ2-7; a weak D match, TRBD1 (6 bases). The germline CDR1 and CDR2 sequences are MDHEN and SYDVKM. V lost 6 bases and J lost 0, with 21 bases in between. CDR3 length: 17 amino acids. The CDR3 nucleotides read TGTGCCAGCAGCAGGGGACATCGTGCTCCCCTCTCCTACGAGCAGTACTTC. Amino acids: CASSRGHRAPLSYEQYF.

The CDR3 loop is CATSRDQGNTIYF. Here the CDR3 DNA reads TGTGCCACCAGCAGAGATCAGGGAAACACCATATATTTT. V and J are TRBV15 and TRBJ1-3; D gene uncertain. Trimming stripped 0 bases from V and 4 bases from J, with 4 bases between. The germline V gene encodes CDR1 LNHNV and CDR2 YYDKDF (reference sequence). CDR3 length equals 13 residues.

The rearrangement links TRBV29-1 to TRBJ1-6; D is possibly TRBD1 (6 bases). CDR3 length: 15 amino acids. V lost 4 bases to trimming and J lost 3 bases, with 13 bases between them. Per germline, CDR1 SQVTM and CDR2 ANQGSEA. The CDR3 DNA reads TGCAGCGTTGCCGCACAGGGTAACTATAATTCACCCCTCCACTTT. Its protein is CSVAAQGNYNSPLHF.